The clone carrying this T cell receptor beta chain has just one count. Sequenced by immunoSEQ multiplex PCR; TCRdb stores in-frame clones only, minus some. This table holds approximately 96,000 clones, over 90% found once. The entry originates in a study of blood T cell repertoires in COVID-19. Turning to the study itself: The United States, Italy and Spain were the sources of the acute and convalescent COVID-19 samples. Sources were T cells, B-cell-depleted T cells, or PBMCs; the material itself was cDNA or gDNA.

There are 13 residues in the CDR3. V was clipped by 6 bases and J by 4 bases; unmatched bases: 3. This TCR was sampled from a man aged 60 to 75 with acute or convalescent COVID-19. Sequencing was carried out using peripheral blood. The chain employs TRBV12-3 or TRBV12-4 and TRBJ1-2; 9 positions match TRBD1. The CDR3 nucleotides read TGTGCCAGCAGGACGGGACAGGGCTATGGCTACACCTTC. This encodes CASRTGQGYGYTF.